This T cell receptor (beta chain) was sequenced in a study of T cells expressing NK-cell markers. Study background: The eight sequenced donors comprised seven who were HCMV-seropositive and one who was seronegative.

Worth noting for this clonotype: As yet, its antigen is unknown.

Study-wide points: The study found these clonotypes also leading the CD3+CD56-NKG2C+ fraction in several donors. Unclear, still, was the HCMV specificity of the expanded NKG2C+ T cell clones.

The CDR3 is 16 amino acids. CDR1 WSHSY and CDR2 SAAADI come from the germline V gene. The cDNA for TCR beta came from 5'RACE template switching with UMIs. No DNA is given; TCRdb re-called the 5' RACE reads and lists each CDR3 protein once. This sample's table reports hundreds of thousands of distinct CDR3 sequences. The specimen sequenced was blood T cells: a sorted CD56 or NKG2C T cell subset, CD4+ or CD8+ T cells, or bulk PBMC T cells (not recorded which). This rearrangement joins TRBV10-2 to TRBJ2-3. The origin of this receptor is a woman aged 18-70 years in good health. CDR3 residues: CASSESVSPTTDTQYF.